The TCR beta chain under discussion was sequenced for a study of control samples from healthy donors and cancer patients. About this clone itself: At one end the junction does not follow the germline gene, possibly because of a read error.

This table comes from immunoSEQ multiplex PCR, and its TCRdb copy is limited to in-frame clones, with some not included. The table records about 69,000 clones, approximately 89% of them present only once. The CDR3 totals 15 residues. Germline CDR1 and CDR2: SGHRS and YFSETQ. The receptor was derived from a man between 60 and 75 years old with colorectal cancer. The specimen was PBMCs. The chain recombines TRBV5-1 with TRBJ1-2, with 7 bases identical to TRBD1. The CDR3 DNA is TGCGCCAGCAACTTGAAGGAGGGGGCGGACTATGGCTACACCTTC. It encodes CASNLKEGADYGYTF.